These T cell receptor beta chains were read from a single sample in a study of T cells in Graves' hyperthyroidism and ophthalmopathy. TCRdb re-called the multiplex PCR reads through MiXCR, storing one row per CDR3 protein. The data show just under 750,000 distinct CDR3 sequences, with roughly a third seen just once and more than 25% held by the top ten. The sequenced sample was blood. These receptors originate from a woman aged 40 to 50 with Graves' hyperthyroidism. Each CDR3 is given with its conserved first and last residue. D genes are given only for firm matches. Clone sizes are given selectively: once, few, many, or a class where the clone is expanded.

TRBJ2-7 TRBD2 TRBV20-1 many TGCAGTGCTGGATACGGACTAGCGCGCGAGCAGTACTTC CSAGYGLAREQYF
TRBJ2-5 - TRBV7-3 - TGTGCCAGCAGCTCGGGGCCGGAGGAGACCCAGTACTTC CASSSGPEETQYF
TRBJ1-2 - TRBV7-9 many TGTGCCAGCAGCCCGAGGGTGGTGATAGATGGCTACACCTTC CASSPRVVIDGYTF
TRBJ2-5 - TRBV9 many TGTGCCAGCAGCGTAGACACAGGGCTGGAGACCCAGTACTTC CASSVDTGLETQYF
TRBJ2-7 - TRBV5-6 - TGTGCCAGCAGCTTGGCCTCGGGGGTACTCGGCGAGCAGTACTTC CASSLASGVLGEQYF
TRBJ1-5 - TRBV12-3/TRBV12-4 - TGTGCCAGCAGTTTACCAGGGGCACCAAATCAGCCCCAGCATTTT CASSLPGAPNQPQHF
TRBJ1-6 - TRBV19 many TGTGCCAGTAGTCGGGACGACGTGGGCTCACCCCTCCACTTT CASSRDDVGSPLHF
TRBJ1-4 - TRBV2 few TGTGCCAGCAGCCGTCGAAGAGGAGGTGAAAAACTGTTTTTT CASSRRRGGEKLFF
TRBJ2-5 TRBD2 TRBV10-3 many TGTGCCATCAGGCGGGGGGAAGCCCAAGAGACCCAGTACTTC CAIRRGEAQETQYF
TRBJ1-6 TRBD1 TRBV6-5 - TGTGCCAGCAGTGAGGACAGGGGTATAGGTGGCAATTCACCCCTCCACTTT CASSEDRGIGGNSPLHF
TRBJ2-7 TRBD1 TRBV7-9 many TGTGTCAGCAGTACCGGGACAGGGATCCACGAGCAGTACTTC CVSSTGTGIHEQYF
TRBJ1-4 - TRBV6-5 few TGTGCCAGCAGTGGCCTCGGGGGGAGTGTGGAAAAACTGTTTTTT CASSGLGGSVEKLFF
TRBJ1-2 - TRBV9 many TGTGCCAGCAGCCCCCAAATCCTGTCCGATCTTTATGGCTACACCTTC CASSPQILSDLYGYTF
TRBJ2-5 - TRBV5-4 few TGTGCCAGCAGCCCGGGGCCAACAGGGACCCAGTACTTC CASSPGPTGTQYF
TRBJ1-1 - TRBV2 - TGTGCCAGCAGACACCCGGGACAAGGACGGGGCACTGAAGCTTTCTTT CASRHPGQGRGTEAFF
TRBJ1-5 - TRBV20-1 many TGCAGTGCTAGTAGGTCGGGACGCAATTCTGGCAATCAGCCCCAGCATTTT CSASRSGRNSGNQPQHF
TRBJ1-2 TRBD1 TRBV12-3/TRBV12-4 many TGTGCCAGCAGTCCCCGGACAGGGTACGGCACCTTC CASSPRTGYGTF
TRBJ1-1 TRBD1 TRBV5-1 - TGCGCCAGCAGCATCGGACAGGGTGATGAAGCTTTCTTT CASSIGQGDEAFF
TRBJ2-6 TRBD1 TRBV7-9 many TGTGCCAGCAGCGATCGGGACAGGGAATGGTCTGGGGCCAACGTCCTGACTTTC CASSDRDREWSGANVLTF
TRBJ2-5 TRBD2 TRBV7-2 many TGTGCCAGCAGCCCGGTCGGACTAGCGGGGGAAGAGACCCAGTACTTC CASSPVGLAGEETQYF
TRBJ2-2 TRBD2 TRBV7-8 few TGTGCCAGCAGCCCCGCCCAGCGGGGGTCAACCGGGGAGCTGTTTTTT CASSPAQRGSTGELFF
TRBJ1-5 - TRBV28 - TGTGCCAGCAGTTTAGCGGTCCAGCCCCAGCATTTT CASSLAVQPQHF
TRBJ1-1 TRBD1 TRBV6-6 - TGTGCCAGCAACCAGGACAGGGGTTACACTGAAGCTTTCTTT CASNQDRGYTEAFF
TRBJ1-2 - TRBV7-2 many TGTGCCAGCAGCCCCATTGCGCGAACTAACTATGGCTACACCTTC CASSPIARTNYGYTF
TRBJ1-2 - TRBV5-5 - TGTGCCAGCAGCTTAGGAACAGATACCAACTATGGCTGCACCTTC CASSLGTDTNYGCTF
TRBJ1-6 - TRBV7-9 many TGTGCCAGCAGCAACAACAATTCACCCCTCCACTTT CASSNNNSPLHF
TRBJ1-5 - TRBV6-6 few TGTGCCAGCAGTTATCTGGGGCACAATCAGCCCCAGCATTTT CASSYLGHNQPQHF
TRBJ1-5 - TRBV15 - TGTGCCACCAGCAGGGGGGGAAGTCAGCCCCAGCATTTT CATSRGGSQPQHF
TRBJ1-4 TRBD1 TRBV11-2 many TGTGCCAGCAGCTTGGGACAGGCCCTTCGTGAAAAACTGTTTTTT CASSLGQALREKLFF
TRBJ1-2 - TRBV7-2 once TGTGCCAGCAGACCGACGGGCTATGGCTACACCTTC CASRPTGYGYTF
TRBJ2-7 - TRBV27 few TGTGCCAGCAGCCCCGGGACGGGACCCTTCGAGCAGTACTTC CASSPGTGPFEQYF
TRBJ2-2 - TRBV20-1 once TGCAGTGCTAGAGGGACCGGCCGCTCGAGTACCGGGGAGCTGTTTTTT CSARGTGRSSTGELFF
TRBJ2-7 - TRBV7-2 many TGTGCCAGCAGCTCAGATTCCGGGACGGTTACCTACGAGCAGTACTTC CASSSDSGTVTYEQYF
TRBJ2-7 - TRBV19 - TGTGCCAGTAGTCCCCAATTCGGGGAGCAGTACTTC CASSPQFGEQYF